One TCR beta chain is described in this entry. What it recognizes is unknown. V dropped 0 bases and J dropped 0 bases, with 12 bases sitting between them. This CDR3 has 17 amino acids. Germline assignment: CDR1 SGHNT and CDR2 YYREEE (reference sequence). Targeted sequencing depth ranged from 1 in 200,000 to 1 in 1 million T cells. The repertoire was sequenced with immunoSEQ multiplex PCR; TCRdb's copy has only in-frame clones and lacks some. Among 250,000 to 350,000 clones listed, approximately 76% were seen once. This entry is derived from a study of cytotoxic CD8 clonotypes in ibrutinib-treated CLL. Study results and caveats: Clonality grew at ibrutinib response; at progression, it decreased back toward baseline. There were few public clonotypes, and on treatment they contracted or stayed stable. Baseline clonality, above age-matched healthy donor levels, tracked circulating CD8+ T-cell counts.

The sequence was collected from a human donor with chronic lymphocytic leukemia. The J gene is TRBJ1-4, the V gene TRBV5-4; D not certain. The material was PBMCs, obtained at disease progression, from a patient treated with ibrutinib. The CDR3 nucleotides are TGTGCCAGCAGCTTGGGGGTCCCATATGCAACTAATGAAAAACTGTTTTTT. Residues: CASSLGVPYATNEKLFF.